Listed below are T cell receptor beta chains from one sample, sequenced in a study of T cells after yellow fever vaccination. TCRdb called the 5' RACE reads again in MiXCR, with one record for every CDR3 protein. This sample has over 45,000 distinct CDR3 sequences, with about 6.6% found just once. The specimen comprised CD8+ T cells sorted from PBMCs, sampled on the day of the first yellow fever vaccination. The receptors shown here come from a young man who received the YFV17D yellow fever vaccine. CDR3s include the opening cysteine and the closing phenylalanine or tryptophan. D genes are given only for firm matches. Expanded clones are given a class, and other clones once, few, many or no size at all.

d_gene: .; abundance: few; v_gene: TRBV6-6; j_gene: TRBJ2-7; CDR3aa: CASSSSGDYEQYF; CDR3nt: TGTGCCAGCAGCTCCTCCGGGGACTACGAGCAGTACTTC
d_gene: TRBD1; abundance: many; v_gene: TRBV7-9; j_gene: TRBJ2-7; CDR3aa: CASSFYRGYEQYF; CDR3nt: TGTGCCAGCAGCTTTTACAGGGGTTACGAGCAGTACTTC
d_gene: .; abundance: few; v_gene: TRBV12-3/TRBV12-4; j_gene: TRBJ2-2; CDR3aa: CASRVAGSTGELFF; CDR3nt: TGTGCCAGCAGGGTGGCGGGAAGTACCGGGGAGCTGTTTTTT
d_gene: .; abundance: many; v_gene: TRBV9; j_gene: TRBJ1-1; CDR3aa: CASSVGSPGTTEAFF; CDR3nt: TGTGCCAGCAGCGTAGGCAGCCCAGGGACCACTGAAGCTTTCTTT
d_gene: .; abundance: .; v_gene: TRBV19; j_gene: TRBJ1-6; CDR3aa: CASSIPWSKNSPLHF; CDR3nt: TGTGCCAGTAGTATCCCGTGGTCTAAGAATTCACCCCTCCACTTT
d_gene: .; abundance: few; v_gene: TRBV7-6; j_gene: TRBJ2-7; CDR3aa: CASSLAPFPGGDYEQYF; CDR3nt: TGTGCCAGCAGCTTAGCGCCATTTCCGGGGGGCGACTACGAGCAGTACTTC
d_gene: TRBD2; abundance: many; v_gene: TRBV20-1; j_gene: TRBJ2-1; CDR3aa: CSAPLAGDYNEQFF; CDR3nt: TGCAGTGCCCCCTTAGCGGGGGACTACAATGAGCAGTTCTTC
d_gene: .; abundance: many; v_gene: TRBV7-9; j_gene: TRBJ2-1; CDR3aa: CANADGGLSEQFF; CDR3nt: TGTGCCAACGCGGATGGGGGGTTAAGTGAGCAGTTCTTC
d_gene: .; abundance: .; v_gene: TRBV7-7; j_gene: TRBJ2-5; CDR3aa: CASSLASATEETQYF; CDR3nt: TGTGCCAGCAGCTTAGCGTCTGCCACCGAGGAGACCCAGTACTTC
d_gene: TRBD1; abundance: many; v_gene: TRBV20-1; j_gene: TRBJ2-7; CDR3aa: CSAGTGSYEQYF; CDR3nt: TGCAGTGCCGGGACAGGGTCCTACGAGCAGTACTTC
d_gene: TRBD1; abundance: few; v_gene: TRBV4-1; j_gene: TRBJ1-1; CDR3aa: CASSLEGASGTEAFF; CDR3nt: TGCGCCAGCAGCCTAGAGGGGGCCAGTGGCACTGAAGCTTTCTTT
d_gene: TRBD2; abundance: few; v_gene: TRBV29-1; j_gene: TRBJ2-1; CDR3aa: CSVEASSGGGYNEQFF; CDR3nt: TGCAGCGTTGAAGCGTCTAGCGGGGGGGGGTACAATGAGCAGTTCTTC
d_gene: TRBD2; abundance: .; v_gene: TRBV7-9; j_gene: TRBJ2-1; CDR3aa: CASSRSTSGNEQFF; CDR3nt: TGTGCCAGCAGCCGGTCGACTAGCGGAAATGAGCAGTTCTTC
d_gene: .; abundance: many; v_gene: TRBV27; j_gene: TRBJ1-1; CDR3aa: CASSLKQQENTEAFF; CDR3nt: TGTGCCAGCAGTTTAAAACAACAGGAGAACACTGAAGCTTTCTTT
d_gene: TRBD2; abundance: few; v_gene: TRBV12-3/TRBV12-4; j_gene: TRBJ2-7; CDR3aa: CASSGGPGLAGRSGEQYF; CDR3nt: TGTGCCAGCAGTGGGGGACCGGGACTAGCGGGGAGGAGTGGGGAGCAGTACTTC
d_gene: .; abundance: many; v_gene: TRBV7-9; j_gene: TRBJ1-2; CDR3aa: CASSRDYGYTF; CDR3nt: TGTGCCAGCAGCCGCGACTATGGCTACACCTTC
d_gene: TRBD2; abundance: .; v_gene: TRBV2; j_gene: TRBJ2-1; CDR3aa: CASSRASGAYNEQFF; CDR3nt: TGTGCCAGCAGCCGTGCTAGCGGGGCCTACAATGAGCAGTTCTTC
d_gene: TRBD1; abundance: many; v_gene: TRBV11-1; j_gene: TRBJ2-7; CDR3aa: CASSFRDRDYEQYF; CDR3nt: TGTGCCAGCAGCTTCCGGGACAGGGACTACGAGCAGTACTTC
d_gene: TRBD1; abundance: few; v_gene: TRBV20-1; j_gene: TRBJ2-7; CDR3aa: CSARDRQGATYEQYF; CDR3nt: TGCAGTGCTAGAGATCGGCAGGGGGCCACCTACGAGCAGTACTTC